This TCR beta chain was found in a study of metastatic and nonmetastatic thyroid tumors. Every patient underwent thyroid surgery untreated. Through MiXCR, TCRdb re-clonotyped the PCR reads. Among more than 90,000 clones listed, 10% to 15% were seen once. This clone was counted only a few times. Its antigen is as yet unknown. Study results and limitations: Reports indicated that malignant thyroid tumors showed significantly higher TCR beta diversity than benign nodules did, in blood and tumor.

V was shortened by 0 bases and J by 2 bases, with 9 bases between the two germline ends. CDR1 MNHEY and CDR2 SVGAGI come from the germline V gene. CDR3 length: 15 residues. The rearrangement uses TRBV6-5 and TRBJ2-3; D gene unclear. Source material: blood. The receptor was isolated from a female donor with papillary thyroid cancer or a benign thyroid nodule (not recorded which). Some clones in this sample may be carry-over from other donors' samples. The CDR3 sequence is CASSYSRLTTDTQYF. CDR3 nucleotides: TGTGCCAGCAGTTACTCGCGTCTAACCACAGATACGCAGTATTTT.